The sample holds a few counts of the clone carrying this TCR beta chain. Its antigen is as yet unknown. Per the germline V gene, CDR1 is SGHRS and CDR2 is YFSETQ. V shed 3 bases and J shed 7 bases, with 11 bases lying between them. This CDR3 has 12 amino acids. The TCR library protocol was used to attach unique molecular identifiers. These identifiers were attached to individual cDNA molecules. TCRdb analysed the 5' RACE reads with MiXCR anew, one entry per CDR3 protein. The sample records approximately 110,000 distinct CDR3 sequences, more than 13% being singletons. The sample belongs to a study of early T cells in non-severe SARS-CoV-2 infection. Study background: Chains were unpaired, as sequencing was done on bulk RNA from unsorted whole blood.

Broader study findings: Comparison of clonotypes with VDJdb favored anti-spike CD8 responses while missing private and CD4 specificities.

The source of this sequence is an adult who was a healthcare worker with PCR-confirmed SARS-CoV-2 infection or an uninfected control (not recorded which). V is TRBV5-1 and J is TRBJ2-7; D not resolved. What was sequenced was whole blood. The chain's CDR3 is CASSYMDGEQYF. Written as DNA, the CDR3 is TGCGCCAGCAGCTACATGGACGGGGAGCAGTACTTC. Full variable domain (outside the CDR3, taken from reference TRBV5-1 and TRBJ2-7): KAGVTQTPRYLIKTRGQQVTLSCSPISGHRSVSWYQQTPGQGLQFLFEYFSETQRNKGNFPGRFSGRQFSNSRSEMNVSTLELGDSALYLCASSYMDGEQYFGPGTRLTVT.